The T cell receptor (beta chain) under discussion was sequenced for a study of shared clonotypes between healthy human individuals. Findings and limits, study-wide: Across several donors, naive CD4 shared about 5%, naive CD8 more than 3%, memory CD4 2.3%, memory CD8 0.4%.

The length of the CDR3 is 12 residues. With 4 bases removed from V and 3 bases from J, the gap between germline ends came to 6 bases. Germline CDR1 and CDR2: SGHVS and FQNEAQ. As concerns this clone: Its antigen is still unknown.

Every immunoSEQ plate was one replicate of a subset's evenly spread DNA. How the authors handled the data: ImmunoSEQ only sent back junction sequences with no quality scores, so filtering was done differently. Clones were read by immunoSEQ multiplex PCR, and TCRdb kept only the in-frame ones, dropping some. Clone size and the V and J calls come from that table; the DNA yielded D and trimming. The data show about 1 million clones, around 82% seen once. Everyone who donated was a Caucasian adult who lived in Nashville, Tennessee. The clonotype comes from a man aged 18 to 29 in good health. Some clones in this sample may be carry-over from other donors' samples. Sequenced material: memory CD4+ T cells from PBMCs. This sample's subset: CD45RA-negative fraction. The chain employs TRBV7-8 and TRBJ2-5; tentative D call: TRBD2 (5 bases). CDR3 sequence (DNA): TGTGCCAGCAGCTCCGGGAAAGAGACCCAGTACTTC. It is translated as CASSSGKETQYF.